What follows describes a single T cell receptor (beta chain). Antigen: not known. The record originates from a study of T cell responses to AZD1222 COVID-19 vaccine. Assay used: immunoSEQ multiplex PCR; TCRdb lists only in-frame clones, some missing. The data show about 100,000 clones, about 83% seen once. Study results and limitations: Clonal diversity was possibly underestimated, and the donors were mostly white British, with more females. Baseline serology detected seropositivity in only six AZD1222 recipients. Rises in breadth and depth of Spike-specific TCRs came after two AZD1222 doses.

With 5 bases removed from V and 7 bases from J, the gap between germline ends came to 17 bases. CDR3 size: 14 residues. Germline lookup yields CDR1 MNHEY and CDR2 SMNVEV (reference sequence). The gene calls are TRBV27 and TRBJ1-2; D unclear. The sequences come from peripheral blood, collected on day 0 of AZD1222 vaccination. The clonotype was recovered from an adult in good health. The CDR3 sequence is CASSPSIGEGGYTF. DNA of the CDR3: TGTGCCAGCAGTCCCTCTATTGGGGAGGGTGGCTACACCTTC.